This T cell receptor beta chain was found in a study of beta chain features in type 1 diabetes. Points from the study as a whole: Within the patient group, naive, central memory and Treg TCRB repertoires appeared more similar to each other than within healthy donors. Patients with Type 1 diabetes showed moderately but significantly shorter TCRB CDR3s in all four CD4+ subsets. VDJ junctions sequenced from type 1 diabetes patients showed fewer insertions and more deletions.

Of note for this clone: Its antigen is unidentified.

The V gene's germline CDR1 is SGHTA and CDR2 FQGNSA. This CDR3 has 15 residues. J was trimmed by 6 bases and V by 8 bases; bases with no gene match: 14. Expressed TCRB transcripts were sequenced because the entire RNA isolate underwent reverse transcription. Libraries were prepared by immunoSEQ multiplex PCR; TCRdb keeps only in-frame clonotypes and omits some of them. The sample carries around 600,000 clones, 12% recorded once. The TCR was taken from a man aged 30 to 45 with type 1 diabetes. The V and J genes are TRBV7-2 and TRBJ1-2; 8 bases map to TRBD1. What was sequenced was naive CD4+ T cells from blood. CDR3 DNA sequence: TGTGCCAGCCAGGACAGGGCCCAACTATGGGATGGCTACACCTTC. It yields the protein CASQDRAQLWDGYTF.